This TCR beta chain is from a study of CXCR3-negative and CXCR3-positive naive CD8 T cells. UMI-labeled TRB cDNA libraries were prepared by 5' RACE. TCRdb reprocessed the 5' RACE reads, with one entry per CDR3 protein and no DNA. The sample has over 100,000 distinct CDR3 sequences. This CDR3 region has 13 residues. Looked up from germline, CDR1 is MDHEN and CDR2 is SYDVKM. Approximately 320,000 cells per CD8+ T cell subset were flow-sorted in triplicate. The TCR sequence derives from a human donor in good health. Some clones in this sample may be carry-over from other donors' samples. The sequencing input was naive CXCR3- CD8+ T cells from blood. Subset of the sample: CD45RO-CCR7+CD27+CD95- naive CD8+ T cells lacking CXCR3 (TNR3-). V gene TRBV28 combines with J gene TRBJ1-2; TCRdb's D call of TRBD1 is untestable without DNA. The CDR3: CASRTQGDYGYTF.